This T cell receptor beta chain came from a study of cytomegalovirus exposure and HLA in healthy donors. At the level of the study: Some 85 million unique TCRs, all from HLA-typed donors, were included in an early release of the data.

Notes on the study in general: In a later analysis, TCR beta V- and J-gene trimming showed a link to a missense DCLRE1C variant.

A word on this clone: Antigen unknown.

The V and J ends lost 0 bases and 7 bases, in that order; junction bases with no gene match: 5. Germline V gene sequence: CDR1 MNHEY, CDR2 SVGAGI. CDR3 length: 16 residues. PCR amplification relied on 60 Vbeta primers (plus 13 Jbeta primers). The repertoire was sequenced with immunoSEQ multiplex PCR; TCRdb's copy has only in-frame clones and lacks some. The table includes about 200,000 clones, 70% detected once. The V call is TRBV6-5, the J call TRBJ2-1; 11 bases line up with TRBD2. The specimen was PBMCs. The TCR originated in a man aged 35-49 years in good health and CMV-seropositive. The CDR3 DNA follows: TGTGCCAGCAGTTACTCCGGGACTAGCGGTCTGAATGAGCAGTTCTTC. Translated: CASSYSGTSGLNEQFF.